The next 6 T cell receptor beta chains were all read from a single sample in a study of T cell repertoires in cytomegalovirus infection. TCRdb re-derived calls from the reads in MiXCR, one entry per CDR3 protein. This table has approximately 750,000 distinct CDR3 sequences, 35% appearing once. The sample taken for sequencing was PBMCs. The receptors originated from a human donor in good health (CMV status not recorded). Some clones in this sample may be carry-over from other donors' samples.

There are a few counts of this clonotype. The CDR3 sequence: CASSSLAASYNEQFF. The DNA of the CDR3 is TGTGCCAGCAGCTCCTTAGCGGCTTCCTACAATGAGCAGTTCTTC. V usage is TRBV7-2 and J usage is TRBJ2-1; a possible D gene is TRBD2 (6 bases). Deletions cut 4 bases from V and 1 base from J, with 11 bases between. Germline-derived CDR1 and CDR2 are SGHTA and FQGNSA. The CDR3 consists of 15 residues.

V is TRBV7-3 and J is TRBJ1-2, with a weak D call TRBD1 (6 bases). The V gene's germline CDR1 is SGHTA and CDR2 FQGTGA. Trimming took 0 bases from V and 0 from J, leaving 8 bases between them. The CDR3 has 15 residues. The CDR3 bases are TGTGCCAGCAGCTTAACGGGGGCCACTAACTATGGCTACACCTTC. Residues: CASSLTGATNYGYTF.

This rearrangement joins TRBV11-3 to TRBJ2-5; 12 bases match TRBD2. Germline loops: CDR1 SGHNT, CDR2 YENEEA. Unmatched junction bases numbered 9, after V lost 5 bases and J lost 5 bases. The CDR3 runs 16 residues. CDR3 bases: TGTGCCAGCAGCGCGGGACTAGCGGGCCGCGGGGAGACCCAGTACTTC. This gives the protein CASSAGLAGRGETQYF.

The J gene is TRBJ1-1, the V gene TRBV7-2; D ambiguous. Trimming pared 0 bases from V and 0 bases from J, leaving 8 bases between. The CDR3 spans 15 residues. The V gene's germline CDR1 is SGHTA and CDR2 FQGNSA. Here the CDR3 reads CASSLAGIMNTEAFF. The CDR3 DNA reads TGTGCCAGCAGCTTAGCGGGAATCATGAACACTGAAGCTTTCTTT. Looking up the rest from reference TRBV7-2 and TRBJ1-1 gives the full variable domain: GAGVSQSPSNKVTEKGKDVELRCDPISGHTALYWYRQSLGQGLEFLIYFQGNSAPDKSGLPSDRFSAERTGGSVSTLTIQRTQQEDSAVYLCASSLAGIMNTEAFFGQGTRLTVV.

This sequence joins TRBV7-2 and TRBJ2-1; no clear D gene. The germline V gene has CDR1 SGHTA and CDR2 FQGNSA. The length of the CDR3 is 15 residues. V was cut by 1 base and J by 8 bases, with 15 bases left in between. CDR3 nucleotide sequence: TGTGCCAGCAGCTTAGACGTCAGGTGGTCGGATGAGCAGTTCTTC. Translating it yields CASSLDVRWSDEQFF.

J is TRBJ2-1 and V is TRBV28, with D perhaps assigned TRBD1 or TRBD2 (5 bases each). The CDR3 runs to 15 residues. V was cut by 4 bases and J by 8 bases, with 18 bases left in between. CDR1 and CDR2 from the germline V gene are MDHEN and SYDVKM. CDR3 bases: TGTGCCAGCAGTTCCTCTTCGGGGCTGACGGATGAGCAGTTCTTC. Translation gives CASSSSSGLTDEQFF.